This entry is about one T cell receptor (beta chain). The antigen it recognizes is unknown. Base qualities are not provided; no much larger clone lies one nucleotide away. Sequencing instrument: Illumina NovaSeq 6000. Using 5'RACE with constant-segment primers, TCRalpha and TCRbeta cDNA libraries were constructed, with sample barcodes and unique molecular identifiers added in the process. Trizol reagent was used to extract RNA from every sample. Amplification of the libraries took two PCR steps, and the second step added a second sample barcode plus Illumina TruSeq adapters. Libraries were sequenced on an Illumina NovaSeq with 2 x 150 bp paired-end reads. Processing in the source paper ran as follows. Demultiplexing of reads and collapsing into UMI-guided consensus sequences were performed with migec v1.2.7. Using mixcr v2.1.11, the UMI consensuses were aligned to TRA and TRB V and J templates and assembled into clonotypes. A clonotype was counted as expanded or contracted only if both edgeR and NoisET called the change significant, with noise models trained on biological replicates. edgeR calls used a false discovery rate-adjusted p below 0.01 and a log2 fold-change threshold of 1. As an exploratory analysis of dynamics, max-normalized trajectories of the 1000 most abundant clonotypes were examined with PCA combined with hierarchical clustering. Separately sequenced CD4+ and CD8+ repertoires were used to assign a CD4 or CD8 phenotype to each responding clone. TCRdb itself trimmed the public reads at Q25 with fastp, ran MiXCR and retained productive beta chains. Rows with one shared CDR3 protein collapse into an entry with the most common genes and DNA. Here the V and J calls rest on TCRdb's processing, not on the authors' analysis. Present in this sample are fewer than 550,000 distinct CDR3 sequences, around 20% of which were seen just once. The ten top clones hold approximately 8.1% of the sample.

The data derive from a study of T-cell memory formation after mild COVID-19 (dated by TCRdb to the early 2020s). Background on the whole study: TCR sequence clusters from the two donors were largely donor specific. The cohort was made up of two young adult volunteers, one female and one male, who were previously healthy. Longitudinal TCRalpha and TCRbeta repertoire sequencing tracked T-cell clones expanding and contracting after mild COVID-19 in a couple of donors.

Ficoll-Paque density gradient centrifugation was used to isolate PBMCs. What the research found in general, with its limitations: The study included only two mild cases, and larger cohorts that include severe cases with pre-infection samples were judged to be necessary. Some responding clones were detected in pre-infection memory, suggesting pre-existing cross-reactive memory T cells joined the SARS-CoV-2 response. Whether the second-wave clones peaking on day 37 were SARS-CoV-2 specific was not confirmed. Balanced CD4/CD8 phenotypes were observed for clones contracting from day 15 to 85, whereas a bias towards CD4+ was observed for a second wave of clones expanding from day 15 to 37. Contracting CD4+ clones appeared mostly in the CM and EM memory subsets, whereas CD8+ clones were enriched in EMRA.

This clonotype originated in an adult woman who had mild COVID-19 (a few samples of this study predate the infection). The sample titles of this study are shuffled in the database, so cell type and time point are left out; the donor was told from shared clones. Sequenced sample: PBMCs or a T cell subset sorted from them (not recorded which).

CDR3 loop: CSASPGLAAIYEQYF. The nucleotides read TGCAGTGCTAGCCCGGGACTAGCGGCGATTTACGAGCAGTACTTC. The rearranged chain carries TRBV20-1 and TRBJ2-7, with 11 central nucleotides matching TRBD2. The germline V gene (reference sequence) gives CDR1 as DFQATT and CDR2 as SNEGSKA. From cysteine to phenylalanine, the CDR3 is 15 amino acids long. Solely the CDR3 DNA is kept, with 45 bases framed from the first base. Compared with germline, V lacks 3 bases and J lacks 4 bases; bases without a gene match: 8.